Each of the 14 T cell receptor beta chains below was sequenced from the same sample in a study of regulatory T cells in long-lasting Graves disease. In building TCR beta libraries, iRepertoire HTBI primers were used together with Arm-PCR of CDR3 regions. TCRdb reprocessed the multiplex PCR reads via MiXCR and lists one record per CDR3 protein. In the table there are some 430,000 distinct CDR3 sequences, 20% to 25% of which are singletons. Indicated time point: persistent/refractory GD, antithyroid drugs over 5 years with positive TRAb. Preparation of the TCR library used RNA extracted from PBMCs. The input for sequencing was peripheral blood mononuclear cells (PBMCs), taken when the disease was refractory, from a patient treated with antithyroid drugs. These receptors all come from a female donor with Graves disease.

The V call is TRBV28, the J call TRBJ2-1; D is tentatively TRBD1 or TRBD2 (5 bases each). The CDR3 covers 14 residues. Per germline, CDR1 MDHEN and CDR2 SYDVKM. V lost 8 bases and J lost 3, with 14 bases in between. The CDR3 nucleotides are TGTGCCAGCGAGGGACCGGCTCACTACAATGAGCAGTTCTTC. This sequence encodes CASEGPAHYNEQFF.

The V call is TRBV20-1, the J call TRBJ1-5; TRBD1 aligns across 7 bases. Germline V lookup: CDR1 DFQATT, CDR2 SNEGSKA (reference sequence). The CDR3 runs 14 residues. After removal of 0 bases from V and 7 bases from J, the junction contained 6 bases not matched to a gene. The CDR3: CSARDLRQGQPQHF. The CDR3 DNA sequence: TGCAGTGCTAGAGATTTGAGACAGGGACAGCCCCAGCATTTT.

This CDR3 reads CSVEIVLGAYNEQFF. For the CDR3, the DNA is TGCAGCGTTGAAATTGTCTTAGGGGCCTACAATGAGCAGTTCTTC. The chain links TRBV29-1 to TRBJ2-1; maybe TRBD1 (5 bases). With 2 bases removed from V and 2 bases from J, the gap between germline ends came to 13 bases. From germline, CDR1 is SQVTM and CDR2 ANQGSEA. This CDR3 spans 15 amino acids.

This clonotype was detected many times. The chain has TRBV2 and TRBJ1-4; D unclear. Germline-derived CDR1 and CDR2 are SNHLY and FYNNEI. Between the trimmed V and J ends, which lost 6 bases and 6 bases, there was a span of 11 bases. This CDR3 region has 13 residues. The DNA of the CDR3 is TGTGCCAGCAGCCCCGGGGTGGATGAAAAACTGTTTTTT. Protein sequence: CASSPGVDEKLFF.

This clonotype has a count of ten or more. The V and J genes are TRBV29-1 and TRBJ1-4; D is unresolved. The length of the CDR3 is 15 residues. Looked up from germline, CDR1 is SQVTM and CDR2 is ANQGSEA. Trimming pared 6 bases from V and 0 bases from J, leaving 14 bases between. The chain's CDR3 is CSVAQRGATNEKLFF. For the CDR3, the DNA is TGCAGCGTGGCCCAAAGAGGCGCAACTAATGAAAAACTGTTTTTT.

This clonotype was seen repeatedly, ten times or more. This chain links TRBV12-3 or TRBV12-4 with TRBJ2-5; the match to TRBD1 covers 9 bases. Germline trimming cut 2 bases from V and 5 bases from J; bases unmatched to any gene: 6. The CDR3 loop spans 15 amino acids. CDR3 nucleotide sequence: TGTGCCAGCAGTTTATCGGGACAGGGTTTCGAGACCCAGTACTTC. It is translated as CASSLSGQGFETQYF.

The genes are TRBV7-2 and TRBJ2-7; D perhaps matches TRBD1 (6 bases). V gave up 3 bases and J gave up 1 base, with 13 bases separating them. The germline V gene has CDR1 SGHTA and CDR2 FQGNSA. The CDR3 covers 15 residues. CDR3 coding DNA: TGTGCCAGCAGCTTTGTGGGCGGACAGTCCTACGAGCAGTACTTC. It translates to CASSFVGGQSYEQYF.

This clonotype was detected ten times or more. This chain joins TRBV2 and TRBJ2-5, with 7 positions matching TRBD1. Germline V gene sequence: CDR1 SNHLY, CDR2 FYNNEI. The CDR3 extends over 16 amino acids. The V and J ends lost 2 bases and 5 bases, in that order; junction bases with no gene match: 11. The CDR3 is CASSERQGSPRETQYF. DNA for the CDR3: TGTGCCAGCAGTGAAAGACAGGGATCACCGAGGGAGACCCAGTACTTC.

The rearrangement joins TRBV7-8 to TRBJ1-2, with TRBD1 matching over 8 bases. There are 17 residues in the CDR3. Germline V gene sequence: CDR1 SGHVS, CDR2 FQNEAQ. V was pared by 5 bases and J by 0 bases, with 11 bases of the junction left unmatched. This CDR3 reads CASSPPNPGGTNYGYTF. The CDR3 DNA reads TGTGCCAGCAGCCCCCCCAATCCAGGGGGCACTAACTATGGCTACACCTTC.

The genes are TRBV11-2 and TRBJ2-5; 9 bases align to TRBD1. This CDR3 spans 15 amino acids. V trimming: 5 bases; J trimming: 5 bases; junction bases outside the gene matches: 9. The V gene's germline CDR1 is SGHAT and CDR2 FQNNGV. CDR3 DNA sequence: TGTGCCAGCAGCACCTACAGGGGGCGGATGGAGACCCAGTACTTC. Translation: CASSTYRGRMETQYF. The full variable domain, with the rest looked up from reference TRBV11-2 and TRBJ2-5, is EAGVAQSPRYKIIEKRQSVAFWCNPISGHATLYWYQQILGQGPKLLIQFQNNGVVDDSQLPKDRFSAERLKGVDSTLKIQPAKLEDSAVYLCASSTYRGRMETQYFGPGTRLLVL.

The CDR3 protein is CASSDESLNEQYF. The CDR3 DNA sequence: TGCGCCAGCAGCGACGAAAGCTTGAACGAGCAGTACTTC. The J gene is TRBJ2-7, the V gene TRBV5-1, with unresolved D. Germline loops: CDR1 SGHRS, CDR2 YFSETQ. The V end was cut by 4 bases, the J end by 5 bases, with 13 bases between. The CDR3 loop spans 13 amino acids.

This chain uses TRBV6-2 or TRBV6-3 with TRBJ1-2; D is perhaps TRBD1 (5 bases). Per germline, CDR1 MNHEY and CDR2 SVGEGT. The CDR3 covers 16 residues. V lost 0 bases to trimming and J lost 3 bases, with 14 bases between them. CDR3 sequence (DNA): TGTGCCAGCAGTTACTCGCGACAGACAAGCCACTATGGCTACACCTTC. Translation gives CASSYSRQTSHYGYTF.

This clonotype was counted at least ten times. The V call is TRBV6-1, the J call TRBJ2-7, with 9 bases fitting TRBD1. Trimming removed 4 bases from V and 4 bases from J; junction bases left unmatched: 11. Germline V gene data show CDR1 as MNHNS and CDR2 as SASEGT. The CDR3 consists of 16 residues. The CDR3 region is CASSGPQQGARYEQYF. In DNA, the CDR3 is TGTGCCAGCAGTGGTCCGCAACAGGGGGCTCGGTACGAGCAGTACTTC.

This clonotype was found once. V and J are TRBV6-5 and TRBJ2-3; D gene uncertain. The CDR3 is made up of 13 amino acids. The V gene's germline CDR1 is MNHEY and CDR2 SVGAGI. The V end was cut by 4 bases, the J end by 4 bases, with 9 bases between. The CDR3 nucleotides are TGTGCCAGCAGTTCCATAGTTTCAGATACGCAGTATTTT. Translated: CASSSIVSDTQYF.